The 18 T cell receptor beta chains given below trace back to one sample, sequenced in a study of blood T cell repertoires in COVID-19. Using immunoSEQ multiplex PCR, the repertoire was profiled, and TCRdb retains in-frame clones only, with some absent. The table includes tens of thousands of clones, 80% to 90% detected once. The sample was peripheral blood. These receptors were collected from a human donor with active COVID-19. The donor label of this sample is uncertain.

The J gene is TRBJ2-6, the V gene TRBV4-3; perhaps TRBD1 as D (6 bases). The V gene's germline CDR1 is LGHNA and CDR2 YSLEER. The CDR3 covers 13 residues. V dropped 8 bases and J dropped 4 bases, with 9 bases sitting between them. CDR3 loop: CASGGLGANVLTF. CDR3 sequence (DNA): TGCGCCAGCGGGGGCCTGGGGGCCAACGTCCTGACTTTC.

The chain employs TRBV5-3 and TRBJ2-7, with a possible D match to TRBD2 (5 bases). TRBV5-3 is classed as an ORF, of uncertain function. V was trimmed by 0 bases and J by 0 bases, leaving 13 bases between them. The CDR3 runs 16 residues. The CDR3 loop is CARSLARQRNSYEQYF. DNA of the CDR3: TGTGCCAGAAGCTTGGCCCGCCAGCGGAACTCCTACGAGCAGTACTTC.

The rearrangement links TRBV18 to TRBJ2-5, with TRBD2 matching over 13 bases. The CDR3 covers 16 residues. The germline gives CDR1 KGHSH, CDR2 LQKENI. The junction had 4 bases not matched to a gene; V was cut back by 2 bases and J by 4 bases. CDR3 nucleotide sequence: TGTGCCAGCTCACCAAGACTAGCGGGAGGATTAGAGACCCAGTACTTC. This translates into CASSPRLAGGLETQYF.

The V and J genes are TRBV3-1 (or the pseudogene TRBV3-2) and TRBJ2-7, with a weak D call TRBD2 (5 bases). CDR1 and CDR2 (germline): LGHDT, YNNKEL (reference sequence). The CDR3 loop spans 13 amino acids. Trimming pared 1 base from V and 3 bases from J, leaving 7 bases between. The CDR3 sequence is CASSQARGYEQYF. The CDR3 region has the DNA TGTGCCAGCAGCCAAGCCCGGGGCTACGAGCAGTACTTC.

The CDR3 reads CASSFDRVSKEQYF. The CDR3 bases are TGTGCCAGCAGCTTCGACAGGGTGTCGAAGGAGCAGTACTTC. The chain is built from TRBV5-6 and TRBJ2-7; TRBD1 matches at 7 bases. The V gene end was trimmed by 2 bases and the J gene end by 7 bases; junction bases not matched to a gene: 9. The CDR3 extends over 14 amino acids. Per germline, CDR1 SGHDT and CDR2 YYEEEE. Combining the CDR3 with reference TRBV5-6 and TRBJ2-7 gives the whole variable domain DAGVTQSPTHLIKTRGQQVTLRCSPKSGHDTVSWYQQALGQGPQFIFQYYEEEERQRGNFPDRFSGHQFPNYSSELNVNALLLGDSALYLCASSFDRVSKEQYFGPGTRLTVT.

This clone was seen only a few times. The rearrangement uses TRBV7-2 and TRBJ2-3, with TRBD2 identical over 13 bases. V was clipped by 3 bases and J by 4 bases; unmatched bases: 4. Germline CDR1 reads SGHTA; CDR2 reads FQGNSA. The CDR3 has 16 residues. The CDR3, as DNA: TGTGCCAGCAGCTTCACGGGACTAGCGGGGTCAGATACGCAGTATTTT. Residues: CASSFTGLAGSDTQYF.

The sample holds one count of this clone. The rearrangement uses TRBV6-5 and TRBJ2-2, with unresolved D. Per germline, CDR1 MNHEY and CDR2 SVGAGI. Between the trimmed V and J ends, which lost 0 bases and 13 bases, there was a span of 12 bases. The CDR3 covers 13 residues. The CDR3 loop reads CASSYSRHGGLFF. In nucleotides, the CDR3 is TGTGCCAGCAGTTACTCGCGGCACGGTGGGCTGTTTTTT.

This chain joins TRBV5-4 and TRBJ2-7, with D possibly matching TRBD2 (5 bases). This CDR3 region has 14 residues. Germline assignment: CDR1 SGHNT and CDR2 YYREEE (reference sequence). V lost 5 bases to trimming and J lost 7 bases, with 19 bases between them. The CDR3 DNA follows: TGTGCCAGCAGTTCACAGAGGGAGTCTCGTGAGCAGTACTTC. Protein product: CASSSQRESREQYF.

This chain joins TRBV10-3 and TRBJ1-1; D is perhaps TRBD1 (6 bases). Germline assignment: CDR1 ENHRY and CDR2 SYGVKD. The V and J ends lost 5 bases and 1 base respectively, with 17 bases between them. This CDR3 comprises 16 residues. The CDR3 is CAISRARLQGNTEAFF. The CDR3 coding sequence is TGTGCCATCAGTCGGGCTCGATTACAGGGGAACACTGAAGCTTTCTTT.

This chain uses TRBV10-3 with TRBJ1-1, with D maybe TRBD1 (5 bases). Germline V gene sequence: CDR1 ENHRY, CDR2 SYGVKD. V lost 8 bases, J lost 6 bases, and 16 bases lay in between. This CDR3 is 13 amino acids long. The CDR3 DNA reads as TGTGCCATCGGGGGGAGCGGGAAGGCTGAAGCTTTCTTT. Protein: CAIGGSGKAEAFF.

The chain couples TRBV6-2 or TRBV6-3 to TRBJ2-3; tentatively, D is TRBD2 (5 bases). The CDR3 has 15 amino acids. The V and J ends lost 2 bases and 4 bases respectively, with 13 bases between them. Germline V gene lookup returns CDR1 MNHEY and CDR2 SVGEGT. The CDR3 loop reads CASSYIPGRADTQYF. In nucleotides, the CDR3 is TGTGCCAGCAGTTACATCCCGGGAAGGGCAGATACGCAGTATTTT.

The genes are TRBV12-3 or TRBV12-4 and TRBJ2-5; D not certain. The CDR3 consists of 12 residues. Between the trimmed V and J ends, which lost 3 bases and 5 bases, there was a span of 7 bases. The CDR3 is CASSFSFETQYF. For the CDR3, the DNA is TGTGCCAGCAGTTTTTCTTTCGAGACCCAGTACTTC.

The V gene is TRBV7-3, the J gene TRBJ2-1; D is perhaps TRBD2 (5 bases). V dropped 2 bases and J dropped 10 bases, with 9 bases sitting between them. The CDR3 has 12 residues. Germline values: CDR1 SGHTA, CDR2 FQGTGA. In DNA, the CDR3 is TGTGCCAGCAGCTTACGGGAAGGGGAGCAGTTCTTC. Protein: CASSLREGEQFF.

The DNA for the CDR3 is TGTGCCAGCAGTAGACAGGAGACCTACGAGCAGTACTTC. As protein: CASSRQETYEQYF. This rearrangement joins TRBV6-6 to TRBJ2-7; perhaps TRBD1 as D (6 bases). V dropped 5 bases and J dropped 2 bases, with 10 bases sitting between them. The CDR3 loop spans 13 amino acids. CDR1 and CDR2 (germline): MNHNY, SVGAGI (reference sequence).

The table lists this clone with a few counts. V gene TRBV25-1 combines with J gene TRBJ1-1; D remains unclear. Germline V gene data show CDR1 as MGHDK and CDR2 as SYGVNS. The CDR3 spans 11 residues. The V end was cut by 6 bases, the J end by 2 bases, with 4 bases between. CDR3 loop: CASSRNTEAFF. The CDR3 coding sequence is TGTGCCAGCAGCAGAAACACTGAAGCTTTCTTT.

The gene calls are TRBV27 and TRBJ2-4, with 11 nucleotides matching TRBD1. CDR3 length: 17 residues. Germline V lookup: CDR1 MNHEY, CDR2 SMNVEV (reference sequence). V lost 7 bases, J lost 3 bases, and 11 bases stayed unmatched. The CDR3 sequence: CASKPGQGGLGKNIQYF. CDR3 DNA: TGTGCCAGCAAACCGGGACAGGGGGGATTGGGCAAAAACATTCAGTACTTC.

The rearrangement joins TRBV7-9 to TRBJ1-6, with D maybe TRBD1 (5 bases). The CDR3 runs 15 residues. CDR1 is SEHNR, CDR2 FQNEAQ, per germline (reference sequence). Trimming took off 1 base at V and 7 bases at J, with 11 bases between the two ends. The CDR3 is CASSLEGDSNSPLHF. The DNA for the CDR3 is TGTGCCAGCAGCTTAGAAGGGGATTCGAATTCACCCCTCCACTTT.

The chain has TRBV19 and TRBJ2-5; D is perhaps TRBD2 (7 bases). The CDR3 totals 14 residues. Germline loops: CDR1 LNHDA, CDR2 SQIVND (reference sequence). Trimming took 3 bases from V and 5 from J, leaving 13 bases between them. CDR3 DNA: TGTGCCAGTAGTATGTTACAGGGAGGGGAGACCCAGTACTTC. The encoded protein is CASSMLQGGETQYF.